The entry that follows covers one TCR beta chain sequence. The data originate from a study of radiation and T cells in renal cell carcinoma. The CDR3 is 14 residues long. V was pared by 5 bases and J by 0 bases, with 8 bases between. Germline CDR1 is SGHTA and CDR2 is FQGNSA. Libraries were prepared by immunoSEQ multiplex PCR; TCRdb keeps only in-frame clonotypes and omits some of them. This sample has tens of thousands of clones, with around 85% found just once. Regarding time point: blood 4 weeks post-SBRT, at nephrectomy. Treatment denoted: 15 Gy SBRT to primary tumor, nephrectomy 4 weeks later. Nephrectomy followed 15 Gy stereotactic body radiation by 4 weeks. After SBRT, blood was collected at 2 and 4 weeks, plus baseline.

The sample consisted of blood, taken from a patient whose treatment included radiotherapy and nephrectomy. The clonotype comes from a man in his sixties with renal cell carcinoma. The chain uses TRBV7-2 and TRBJ2-4; D is unclear. This chain's CDR3 is CASSEGLAKNIQYF. Here the CDR3 DNA reads TGTGCCAGCAGCGAAGGGTTAGCCAAAAACATTCAGTACTTC.